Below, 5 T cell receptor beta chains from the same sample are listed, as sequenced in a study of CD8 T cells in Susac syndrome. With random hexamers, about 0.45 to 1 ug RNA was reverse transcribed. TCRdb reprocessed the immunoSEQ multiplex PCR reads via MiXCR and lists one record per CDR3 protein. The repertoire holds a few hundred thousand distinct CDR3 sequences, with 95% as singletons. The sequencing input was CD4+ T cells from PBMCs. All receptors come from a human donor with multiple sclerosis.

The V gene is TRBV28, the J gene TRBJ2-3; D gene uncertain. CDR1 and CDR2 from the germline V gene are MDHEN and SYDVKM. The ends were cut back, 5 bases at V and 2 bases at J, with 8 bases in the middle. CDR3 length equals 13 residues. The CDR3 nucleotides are TGTGCCAGCAGTAAACAATTCACAGATACGCAGTATTTT. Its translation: CASSKQFTDTQYF. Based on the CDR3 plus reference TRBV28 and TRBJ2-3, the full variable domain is DVKVTQSSRYLVKRTGEKVFLECVQDMDHENMFWYRQDPGLGLRLIYFSYDVKMKEKGDIPEGYSVSREKKERFSLILESASTNQTSMYLCASSKQFTDTQYFGPGTRLTVL.

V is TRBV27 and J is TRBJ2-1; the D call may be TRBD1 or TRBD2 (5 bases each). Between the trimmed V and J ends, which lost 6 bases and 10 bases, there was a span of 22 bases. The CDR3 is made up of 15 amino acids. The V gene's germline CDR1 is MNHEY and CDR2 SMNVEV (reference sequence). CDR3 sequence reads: CASSPGNGGYREQFF. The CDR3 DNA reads TGTGCCAGCAGCCCCGGTAATGGGGGATATCGGGAGCAGTTCTTC.

In DNA form, the CDR3 reads TGCGCCAGCAGTCAAGGGGTCTCGGAGGGCCATGAGCAGTTCTTC. It encodes CASSQGVSEGHEQFF. This chain connects TRBV23-1 to TRBJ2-1, with a possible D match to TRBD2 (6 bases). TRBV23-1 is assigned to the ORF class and has an uncertain function. V lost 2 bases and J lost 8, with 16 bases in between. The CDR3 consists of 15 residues.

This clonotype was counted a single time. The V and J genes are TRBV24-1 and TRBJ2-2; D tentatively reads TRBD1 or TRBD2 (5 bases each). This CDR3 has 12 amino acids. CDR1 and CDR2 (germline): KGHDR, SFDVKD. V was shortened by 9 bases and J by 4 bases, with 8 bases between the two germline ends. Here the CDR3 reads CATGGFTGELFF. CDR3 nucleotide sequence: TGTGCCACCGGGGGATTCACCGGGGAGCTGTTTTTT.

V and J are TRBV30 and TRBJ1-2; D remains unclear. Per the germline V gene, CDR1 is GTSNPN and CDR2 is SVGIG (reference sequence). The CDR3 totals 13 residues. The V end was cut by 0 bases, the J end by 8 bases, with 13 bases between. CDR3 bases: TGTGCCTGGAGTGTACTTGGGGTGAGGGGCTACACCTTC. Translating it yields CAWSVLGVRGYTF.